The next 15 T cell receptor beta chains were all read from a single sample in a study of T cells after somatic rescue of genetic block. Profiled with immunoSEQ multiplex PCR; TCRdb holds only in-frame clones, not every one. The repertoire includes roughly 92,000 clones, approximately 90% of them detected once, and more than 1.5% sits in the top ten. The sample comprised peripheral blood mononuclear cells (PBMCs). These receptors were taken from a young woman.

This chain connects TRBV2 to TRBJ2-1; 12 bases map to TRBD2. V lost 5 bases, J lost 7 bases, and 6 bases stayed unmatched. CDR3 length: 15 residues. CDR1 is SNHLY, CDR2 FYNNEI, per germline. The CDR3 region is CASSYSGTSGNEQFF. For the CDR3, the DNA is TGTGCCAGCAGTTACTCCGGGACTAGCGGGAATGAGCAGTTCTTC.

V and J are TRBV27 and TRBJ2-1; 9 positions agree with TRBD2. The CDR3 length is 15 residues. The germline CDR1 and CDR2 sequences are MNHEY and SMNVEV (reference sequence). V was clipped by 3 bases and J by 0 bases; unmatched bases: 0. The CDR3 region has the DNA TGTGCCAGCAGTTTTAGCGGGAGCTCCTACAATGAGCAGTTCTTC. It is translated as CASSFSGSSYNEQFF.

The chain carries TRBV11-1 and TRBJ1-2; TRBD1 might be the D (6 bases). This CDR3 is 12 amino acids long. Trimming shortened V by 2 bases and J by 8 bases, and 9 bases separated the two germline ends. Germline CDR1 and CDR2: SGHAT and FQDESV (reference sequence). CDR3 nucleotide sequence: TGTGCCAGCAGCTTACAGGGGCTCGGCTACACCTTC. Translating gives CASSLQGLGYTF.

J is TRBJ2-1 and V is TRBV7-9; weak D call: TRBD1 (5 bases). This CDR3 has 14 amino acids. Germline lookup yields CDR1 SEHNR and CDR2 FQNEAQ (reference sequence). V lost 5 bases and J lost 7, with 15 bases in between. CDR3 nucleotides: TGTGCCAGCAGCGCGAATATACAGGTAAATGAGCAGTTCTTC. Translation gives CASSANIQVNEQFF.

The genes are TRBV7-6 and TRBJ1-3; tentative D call: TRBD1 (5 bases). Germline-derived CDR1 and CDR2 are SGHVS and FNYEAQ. V was pared by 5 bases and J by 2 bases, with 13 bases between. The CDR3 consists of 15 residues. This chain's CDR3 is CASSPDRLTGNTIYF. CDR3 bases: TGTGCCAGCAGCCCTGACAGACTGACTGGAAACACCATATATTTT.

The sample holds a few counts of this clone. V is TRBV9 and J is TRBJ1-4, with 7 bases fitting TRBD1. The CDR3 length is 15 residues. CDR1 and CDR2 (germline): SGDLS, YYNGEE. V shed 0 bases and J 8 bases; nucleotides not matched to a gene: 7. CDR3 in DNA: TGTGCCAGCAGCGTAGAAGGGGACAGCCGCGAAAAACTGTTTTTT. It codes for CASSVEGDSREKLFF.

This clone was seen a few times. The V gene is TRBV6-5, the J gene TRBJ1-2; a weak D match, TRBD1 (6 bases). CDR1 is MNHEY and CDR2 is SVGAGI in the germline V gene. The CDR3 contains 13 residues. Trimming stripped 4 bases from V and 8 bases from J, with 14 bases between. The CDR3 is CASSWGAGSGYTF. The CDR3 DNA follows: TGTGCCAGCAGTTGGGGGGCGGGGTCGGGCTACACCTTC.

V gene TRBV5-1 combines with J gene TRBJ1-4, with a possible D match to TRBD1 (6 bases). Germline CDR1 reads SGHRS; CDR2 reads YFSETQ. The length of the CDR3 is 14 residues. The V gene lost 3 bases and the J gene lost 5 bases, with 11 bases spanning the gap. CDR3 bases: TGCGCCAGCAGCTCAAATACAGGGAATGAAAAACTGTTTTTT. The encoded protein is CASSSNTGNEKLFF. Supplemented by reference TRBV5-1 and TRBJ1-4, the full variable domain reads KAGVTQTPRYLIKTRGQQVTLSCSPISGHRSVSWYQQTPGQGLQFLFEYFSETQRNKGNFPGRFSGRQFSNSRSEMNVSTLELGDSALYLCASSSNTGNEKLFFGSGTQLSVL.

The V gene is TRBV4-2, the J gene TRBJ2-2; TRBD1 is a possible D gene (6 bases). Germline-derived CDR1 and CDR2 are LGHNA and YNFKEQ. The CDR3 covers 17 residues. V dropped 3 bases and J dropped 0 bases, with 14 bases sitting between them. CDR3 nucleotide sequence: TGTGCCAGCAGCCAGGCACAGGGTGCTGCGAACACCGGGGAGCTGTTTTTT. This sequence encodes CASSQAQGAANTGELFF.

This rearrangement joins TRBV10-1 to TRBJ2-1, with TRBD2 matching over 9 bases. The CDR3 contains 16 residues. With 0 bases clipped from V and 4 bases from J, the junction kept 4 bases outside the gene matches. The V gene's germline CDR1 is WNHNN and CDR2 SYGVQD (reference sequence). The CDR3 DNA sequence: TGCGCCAGCAGTGAGTCCAGCGGGAGGTTGTACAATGAGCAGTTCTTC. Translating gives CASSESSGRLYNEQFF.

The V gene is TRBV6-1, the J gene TRBJ2-7, with 11 nucleotides matching TRBD1. The CDR3 length is 15 residues. Trimming cost V 5 bases and J 5 bases; bases outside gene matches: 8. The germline CDR1 and CDR2 sequences are MNHNS and SASEGT. The CDR3 sequence is CASSIRDRGADEQYF. The DNA for the CDR3 is TGTGCCAGCAGTATCCGGGACAGGGGGGCCGACGAGCAGTACTTC.

V and J are TRBV4-1 and TRBJ2-1; 9 nucleotides line up with TRBD2. Germline V gives CDR1 MGHRA, CDR2 YSYEKL. The CDR3 is 15 amino acids. Trimming at V came to 3 bases and at J to 2 bases, leaving 2 bases not matched to a gene. CDR3 loop: CASSQREGPYNEQFF. CDR3 nucleotides: TGCGCCAGCAGCCAGCGGGAGGGACCCTACAATGAGCAGTTCTTC.

The chain recombines TRBV18 with TRBJ2-7, with D possibly being TRBD2 (6 bases). The CDR3 is made up of 15 amino acids. With 0 bases removed from V and 1 base from J, the gap between germline ends came to 10 bases. The germline CDR1 and CDR2 sequences are KGHSH and LQKENI. CDR3 nucleotide sequence: TGTGCCAGCTCACCACCTCGGGGGATTTCCTACGAGCAGTACTTC. Its translation: CASSPPRGISYEQYF.

The V and J genes are TRBV11-2 and TRBJ1-1, with D perhaps TRBD1 (5 bases). CDR3 length: 13 residues. The germline V gene has CDR1 SGHAT and CDR2 FQNNGV. Trimming removed 3 bases from V and 1 base from J, with 6 bases in between. The CDR3 bases are TGTGCCAGCAGCTTGGGGGAGAACACTGAAGCTTTCTTT. This translates into CASSLGENTEAFF.

The gene calls are TRBV7-9 and TRBJ2-7; 9 positions match TRBD2. Germline CDR1 reads SEHNR; CDR2 reads FQNEAQ (reference sequence). The J segment lost 5 bases and the V segment lost 5 bases, leaving 13 bases of the junction unmatched. The CDR3 is made up of 16 amino acids. The CDR3 here is CASSGGLAGSLDEQYF. The CDR3 DNA sequence: TGTGCCAGCAGCGGAGGGCTAGCGGGAAGTTTGGACGAGCAGTACTTC.